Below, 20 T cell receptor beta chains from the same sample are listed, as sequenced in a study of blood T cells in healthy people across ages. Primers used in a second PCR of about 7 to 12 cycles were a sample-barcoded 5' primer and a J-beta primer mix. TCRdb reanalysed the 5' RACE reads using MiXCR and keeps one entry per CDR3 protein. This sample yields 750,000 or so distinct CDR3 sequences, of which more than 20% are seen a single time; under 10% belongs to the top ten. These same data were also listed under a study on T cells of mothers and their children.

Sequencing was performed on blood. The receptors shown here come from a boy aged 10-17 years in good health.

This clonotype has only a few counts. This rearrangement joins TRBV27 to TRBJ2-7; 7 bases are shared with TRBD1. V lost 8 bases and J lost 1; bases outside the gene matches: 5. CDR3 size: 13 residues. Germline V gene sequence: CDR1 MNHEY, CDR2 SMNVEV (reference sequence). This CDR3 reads CASRDSLSYEQYF. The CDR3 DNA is TGTGCCAGCCGGGACAGTCTGTCCTACGAGCAGTACTTC.

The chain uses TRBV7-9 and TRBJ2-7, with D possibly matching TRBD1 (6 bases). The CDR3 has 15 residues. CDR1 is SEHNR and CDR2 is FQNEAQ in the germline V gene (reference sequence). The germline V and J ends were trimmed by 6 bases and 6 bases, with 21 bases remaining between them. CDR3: CASRQSGTETGEQYF. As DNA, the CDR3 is TGTGCCAGCAGGCAATCCGGGACCGAGACAGGCGAGCAGTACTTC.

The CDR3 protein is CASSYGGTNEKLFF. For the CDR3, the DNA is TGTGCCAGCAGCTACGGGGGAACTAATGAAAAACTGTTTTTT. V is TRBV7-9 and J is TRBJ1-4; TRBD1 might be the D (5 bases). Germline V gene data show CDR1 as SEHNR and CDR2 as FQNEAQ (reference sequence). Trimming removed 4 bases from V and 1 base from J, with 7 bases in between. This CDR3 has 14 amino acids. The complete variable domain, with remaining parts taken from reference TRBV7-9 and TRBJ1-4, reads DTGVSQNPRHKITKRGQNVTFRCDPISEHNRLYWYRQTLGQGPEFLTYFQNEAQLEKSRLLSDRFSAERPKGSFSTLEIQRTEQGDSAMYLCASSYGGTNEKLFFGSGTQLSVL.

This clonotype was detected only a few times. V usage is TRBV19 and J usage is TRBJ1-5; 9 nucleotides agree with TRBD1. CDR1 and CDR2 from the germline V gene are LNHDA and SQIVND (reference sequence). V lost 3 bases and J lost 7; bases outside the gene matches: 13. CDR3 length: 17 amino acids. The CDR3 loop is CASSIGLGQGEEQPQHF. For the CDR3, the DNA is TGTGCCAGTAGTATTGGGCTGGGACAGGGAGAGGAACAGCCCCAGCATTTT. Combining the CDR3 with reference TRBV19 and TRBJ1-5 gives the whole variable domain DGGITQSPKYLFRKEGQNVTLSCEQNLNHDAMYWYRQDPGQGLRLIYYSQIVNDFQKGDIAEGYSVSREKKESFPLTVTSAQKNPTAFYLCASSIGLGQGEEQPQHFGDGTRLSIL.

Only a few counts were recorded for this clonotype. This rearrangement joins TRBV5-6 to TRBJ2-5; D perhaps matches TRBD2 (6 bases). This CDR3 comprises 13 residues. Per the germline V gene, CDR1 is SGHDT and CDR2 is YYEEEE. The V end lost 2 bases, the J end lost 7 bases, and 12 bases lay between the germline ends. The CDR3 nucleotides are TGTGCCAGCAGCTTAGGCGGGATAGGGACCCAGTACTTC. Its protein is CASSLGGIGTQYF.

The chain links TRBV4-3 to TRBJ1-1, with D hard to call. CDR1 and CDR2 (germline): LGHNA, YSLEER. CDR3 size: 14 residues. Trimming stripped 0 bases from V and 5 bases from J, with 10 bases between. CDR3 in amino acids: CASSQEFAGTEAFF. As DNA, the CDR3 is TGCGCCAGCAGCCAAGAGTTTGCGGGTACTGAAGCTTTCTTT.

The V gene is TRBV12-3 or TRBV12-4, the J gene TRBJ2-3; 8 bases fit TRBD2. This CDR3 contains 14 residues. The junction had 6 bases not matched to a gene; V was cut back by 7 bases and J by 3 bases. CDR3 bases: TGTGCCAGCACCGCCGGACTAGCAACAGATACGCAGTATTTT. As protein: CASTAGLATDTQYF.

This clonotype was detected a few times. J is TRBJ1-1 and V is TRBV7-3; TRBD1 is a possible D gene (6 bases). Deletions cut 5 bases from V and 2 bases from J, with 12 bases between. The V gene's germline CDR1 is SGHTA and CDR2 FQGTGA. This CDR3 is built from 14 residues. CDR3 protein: CASSKEGVNTEAFF. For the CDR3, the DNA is TGTGCCAGCAGCAAGGAGGGGGTAAACACTGAAGCTTTCTTT.

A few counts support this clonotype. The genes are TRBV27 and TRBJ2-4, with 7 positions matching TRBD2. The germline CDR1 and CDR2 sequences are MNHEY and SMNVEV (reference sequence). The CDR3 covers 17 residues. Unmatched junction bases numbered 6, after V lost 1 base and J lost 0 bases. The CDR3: CASSLFPGGQAKNIQYF. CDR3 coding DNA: TGTGCCAGCAGTTTATTCCCGGGGGGTCAAGCCAAAAACATTCAGTACTTC.

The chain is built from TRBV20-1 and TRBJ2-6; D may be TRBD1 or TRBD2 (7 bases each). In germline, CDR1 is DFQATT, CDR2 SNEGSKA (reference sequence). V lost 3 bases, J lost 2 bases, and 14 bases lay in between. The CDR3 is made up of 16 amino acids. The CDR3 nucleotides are TGCAGTGCTAGGGGAGGGGGCGTCGCTGGGGCCAACGTCCTGACTTTC. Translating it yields CSARGGGVAGANVLTF.

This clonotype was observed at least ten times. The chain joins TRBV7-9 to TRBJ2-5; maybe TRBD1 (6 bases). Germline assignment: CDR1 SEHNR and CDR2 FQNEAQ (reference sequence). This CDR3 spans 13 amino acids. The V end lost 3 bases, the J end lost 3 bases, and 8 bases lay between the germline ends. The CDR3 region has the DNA TGTGCCAGCAGCTTTACAGGGAAAGAGACCCAGTACTTC. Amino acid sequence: CASSFTGKETQYF.

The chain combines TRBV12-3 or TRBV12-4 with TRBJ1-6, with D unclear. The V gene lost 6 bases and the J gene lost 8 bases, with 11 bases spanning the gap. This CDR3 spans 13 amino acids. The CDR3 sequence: CASSPIRDSPLHF. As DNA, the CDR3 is TGTGCCAGCAGCCCCATCCGCGATTCACCCCTCCACTTT.

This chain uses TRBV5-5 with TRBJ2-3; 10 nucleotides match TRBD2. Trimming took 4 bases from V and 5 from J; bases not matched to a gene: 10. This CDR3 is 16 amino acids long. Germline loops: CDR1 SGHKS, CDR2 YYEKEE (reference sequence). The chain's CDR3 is CASSLSPGLAIDTQYF. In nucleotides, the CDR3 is TGTGCCAGCAGCCTTTCACCGGGACTAGCGATAGATACGCAGTATTTT. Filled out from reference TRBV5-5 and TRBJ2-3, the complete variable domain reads DAGVTQSPTHLIKTRGQQVTLRCSPISGHKSVSWYQQVLGQGPQFIFQYYEKEERGRGNFPDRFSARQFPNYSSELNVNALLLGDSALYLCASSLSPGLAIDTQYFGPGTRLTVL.

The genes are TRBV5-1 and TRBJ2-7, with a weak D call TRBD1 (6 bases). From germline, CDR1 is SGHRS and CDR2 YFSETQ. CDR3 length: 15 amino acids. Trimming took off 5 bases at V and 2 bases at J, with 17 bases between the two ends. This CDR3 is CASSAEGTLPYEQYF. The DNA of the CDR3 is TGCGCCAGCAGTGCAGAAGGGACATTGCCCTACGAGCAGTACTTC.

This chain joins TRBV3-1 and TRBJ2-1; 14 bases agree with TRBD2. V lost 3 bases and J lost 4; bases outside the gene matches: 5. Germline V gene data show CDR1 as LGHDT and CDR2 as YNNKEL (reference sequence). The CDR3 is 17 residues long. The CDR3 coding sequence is TGTGCCAGCAGCCATCCGACTAGCGGGAGGGGGTACAATGAGCAGTTCTTC. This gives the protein CASSHPTSGRGYNEQFF.

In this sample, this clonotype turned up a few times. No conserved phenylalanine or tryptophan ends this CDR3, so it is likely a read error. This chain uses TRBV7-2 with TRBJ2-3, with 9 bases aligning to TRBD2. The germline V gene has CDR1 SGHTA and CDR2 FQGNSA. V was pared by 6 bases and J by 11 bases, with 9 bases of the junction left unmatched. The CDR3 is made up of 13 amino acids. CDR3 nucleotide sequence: TGTGCCAGCAGACTTATAGCGGGGGCCCAGCAGTATCTT. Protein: CASRLIAGAQQYL.

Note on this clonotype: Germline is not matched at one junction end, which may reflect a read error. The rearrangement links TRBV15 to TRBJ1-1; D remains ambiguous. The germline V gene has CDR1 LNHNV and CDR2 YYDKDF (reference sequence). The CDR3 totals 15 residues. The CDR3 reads CATSRDSASMSEAFF. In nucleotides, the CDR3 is TGCGCCACCAGCAGAGATAGCGCGAGTATGTCTGAAGCTTTCTTT.

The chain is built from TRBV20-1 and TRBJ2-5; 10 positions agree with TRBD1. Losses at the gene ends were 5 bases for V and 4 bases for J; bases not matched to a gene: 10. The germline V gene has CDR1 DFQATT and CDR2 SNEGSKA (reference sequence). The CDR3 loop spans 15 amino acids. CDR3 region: CSARPDRGGRETQYF. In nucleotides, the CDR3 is TGCAGTGCTCGTCCGGACAGGGGGGGCCGAGAGACCCAGTACTTC.

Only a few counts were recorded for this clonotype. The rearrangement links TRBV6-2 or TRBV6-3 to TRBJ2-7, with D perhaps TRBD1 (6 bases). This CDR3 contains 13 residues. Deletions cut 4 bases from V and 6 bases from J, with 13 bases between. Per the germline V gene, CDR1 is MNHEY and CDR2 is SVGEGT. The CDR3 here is CASSSQGRSEQYF. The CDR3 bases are TGTGCCAGCAGTTCCCAGGGGCGCAGCGAGCAGTACTTC.

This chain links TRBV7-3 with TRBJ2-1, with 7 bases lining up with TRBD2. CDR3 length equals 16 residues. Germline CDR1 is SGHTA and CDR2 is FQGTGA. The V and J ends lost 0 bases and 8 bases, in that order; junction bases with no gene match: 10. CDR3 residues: CASSLTLTSQDDEQFF. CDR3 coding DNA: TGTGCCAGCAGCTTAACACTGACTAGCCAGGACGATGAGCAGTTCTTC. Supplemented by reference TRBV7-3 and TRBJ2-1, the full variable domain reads GAGVSQTPSNKVTEKGKYVELRCDPISGHTALYWYRQSLGQGPEFLIYFQGTGAADDSGLPNDRFFAVRPEGSVSTLKIQRTERGDSAVYLCASSLTLTSQDDEQFFGPGTRLTVL.